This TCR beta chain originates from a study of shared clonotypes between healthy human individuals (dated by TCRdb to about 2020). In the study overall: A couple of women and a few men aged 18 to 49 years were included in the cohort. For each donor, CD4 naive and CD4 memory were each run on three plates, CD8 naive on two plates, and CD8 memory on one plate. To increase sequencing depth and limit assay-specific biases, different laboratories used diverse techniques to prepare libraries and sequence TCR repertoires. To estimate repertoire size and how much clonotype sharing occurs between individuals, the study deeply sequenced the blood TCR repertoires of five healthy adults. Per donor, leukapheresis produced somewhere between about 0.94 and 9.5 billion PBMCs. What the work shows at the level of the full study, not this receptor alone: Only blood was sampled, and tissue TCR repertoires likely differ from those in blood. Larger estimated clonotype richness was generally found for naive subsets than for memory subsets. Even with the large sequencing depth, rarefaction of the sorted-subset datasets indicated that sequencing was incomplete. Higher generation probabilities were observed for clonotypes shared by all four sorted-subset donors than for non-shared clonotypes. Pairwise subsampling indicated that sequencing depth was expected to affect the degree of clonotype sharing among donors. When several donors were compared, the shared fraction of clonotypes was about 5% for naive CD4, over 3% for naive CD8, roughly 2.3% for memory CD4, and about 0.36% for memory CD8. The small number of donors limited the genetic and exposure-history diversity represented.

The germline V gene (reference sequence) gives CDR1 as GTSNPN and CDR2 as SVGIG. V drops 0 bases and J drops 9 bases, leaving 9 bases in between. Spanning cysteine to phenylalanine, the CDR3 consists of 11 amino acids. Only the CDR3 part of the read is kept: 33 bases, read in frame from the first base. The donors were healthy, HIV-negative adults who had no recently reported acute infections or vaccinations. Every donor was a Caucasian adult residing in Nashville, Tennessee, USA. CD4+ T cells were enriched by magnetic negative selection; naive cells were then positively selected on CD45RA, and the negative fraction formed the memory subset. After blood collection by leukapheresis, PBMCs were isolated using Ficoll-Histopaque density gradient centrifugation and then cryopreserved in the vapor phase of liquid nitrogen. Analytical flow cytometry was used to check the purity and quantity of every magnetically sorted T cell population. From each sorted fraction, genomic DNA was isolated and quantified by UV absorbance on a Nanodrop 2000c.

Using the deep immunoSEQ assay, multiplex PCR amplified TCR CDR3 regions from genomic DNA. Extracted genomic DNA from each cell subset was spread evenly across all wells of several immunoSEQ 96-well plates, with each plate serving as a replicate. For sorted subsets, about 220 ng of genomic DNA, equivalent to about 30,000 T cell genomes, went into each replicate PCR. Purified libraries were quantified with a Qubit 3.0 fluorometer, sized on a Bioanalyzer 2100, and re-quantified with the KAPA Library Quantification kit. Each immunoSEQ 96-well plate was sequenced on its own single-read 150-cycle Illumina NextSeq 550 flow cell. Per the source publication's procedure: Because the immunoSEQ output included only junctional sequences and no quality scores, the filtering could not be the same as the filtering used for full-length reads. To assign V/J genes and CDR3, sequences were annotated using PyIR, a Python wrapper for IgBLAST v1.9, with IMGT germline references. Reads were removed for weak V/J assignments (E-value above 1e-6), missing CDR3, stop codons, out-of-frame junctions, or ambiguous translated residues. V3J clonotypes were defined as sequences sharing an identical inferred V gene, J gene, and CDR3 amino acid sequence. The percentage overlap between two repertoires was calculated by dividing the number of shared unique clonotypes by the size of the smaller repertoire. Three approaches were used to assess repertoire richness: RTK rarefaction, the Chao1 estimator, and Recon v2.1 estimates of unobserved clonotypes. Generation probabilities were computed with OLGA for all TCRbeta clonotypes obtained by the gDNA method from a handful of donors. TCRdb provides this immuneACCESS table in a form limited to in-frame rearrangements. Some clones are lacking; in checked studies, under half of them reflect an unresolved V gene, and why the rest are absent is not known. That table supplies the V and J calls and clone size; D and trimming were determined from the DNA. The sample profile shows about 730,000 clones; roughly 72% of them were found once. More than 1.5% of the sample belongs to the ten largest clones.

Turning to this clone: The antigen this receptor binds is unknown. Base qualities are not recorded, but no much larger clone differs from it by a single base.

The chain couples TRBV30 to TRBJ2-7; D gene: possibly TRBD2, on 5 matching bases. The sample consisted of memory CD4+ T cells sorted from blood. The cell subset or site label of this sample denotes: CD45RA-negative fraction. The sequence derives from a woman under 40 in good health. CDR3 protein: CAWSVQSGQYF. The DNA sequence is TGTGCCTGGAGTGTACAAAGCGGGCAGTACTTC.